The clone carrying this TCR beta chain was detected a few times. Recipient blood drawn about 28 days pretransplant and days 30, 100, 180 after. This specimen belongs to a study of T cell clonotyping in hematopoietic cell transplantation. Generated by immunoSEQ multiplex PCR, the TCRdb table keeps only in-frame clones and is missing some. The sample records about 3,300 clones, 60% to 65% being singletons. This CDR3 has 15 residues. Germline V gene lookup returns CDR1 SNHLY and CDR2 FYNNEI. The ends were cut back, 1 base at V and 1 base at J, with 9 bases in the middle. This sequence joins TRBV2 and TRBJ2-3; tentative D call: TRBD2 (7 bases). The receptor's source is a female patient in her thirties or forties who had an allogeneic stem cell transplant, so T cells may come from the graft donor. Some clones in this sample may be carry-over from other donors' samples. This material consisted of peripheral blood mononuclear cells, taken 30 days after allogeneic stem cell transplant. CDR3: CASSEGGGGTDTQYF. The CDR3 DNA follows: TGTGCCAGCAGTGAAGGGGGGGGCGGCACAGATACGCAGTATTTT.